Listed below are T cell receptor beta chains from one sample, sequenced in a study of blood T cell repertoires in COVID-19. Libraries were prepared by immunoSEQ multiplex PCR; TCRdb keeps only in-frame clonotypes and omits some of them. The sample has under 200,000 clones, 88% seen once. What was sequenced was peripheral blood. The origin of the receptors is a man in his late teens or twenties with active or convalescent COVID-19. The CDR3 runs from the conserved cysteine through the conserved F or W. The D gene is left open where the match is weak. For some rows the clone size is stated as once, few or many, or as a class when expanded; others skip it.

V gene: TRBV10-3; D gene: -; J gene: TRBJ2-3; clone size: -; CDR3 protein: CAISESGADTQYF; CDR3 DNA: TGTGCCATCAGTGAGTCAGGGGCAGATACGCAGTATTTT
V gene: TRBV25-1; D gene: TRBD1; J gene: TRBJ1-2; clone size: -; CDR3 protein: CASSEPADRGGYTF; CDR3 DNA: TGTGCCAGCAGTGAACCCGCGGACAGGGGTGGCTACACCTTC
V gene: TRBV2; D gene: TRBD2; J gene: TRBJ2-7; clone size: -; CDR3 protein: CASSEGTSGRGEQYF; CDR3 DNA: TGTGCCAGCAGTGAGGGGACTAGCGGGAGAGGGGAGCAGTACTTC
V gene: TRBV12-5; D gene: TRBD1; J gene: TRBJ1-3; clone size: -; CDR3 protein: CASGGTGTGVNTIYF; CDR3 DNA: TGTGCTAGTGGAGGGACCGGGACAGGGGTAAACACCATATATTTT
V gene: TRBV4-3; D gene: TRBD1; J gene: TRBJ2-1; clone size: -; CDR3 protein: CASSQGAPGQGIGNEQFF; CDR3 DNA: TGCGCCAGCAGCCAAGGTGCTCCGGGACAGGGTATTGGGAATGAGCAGTTCTTC
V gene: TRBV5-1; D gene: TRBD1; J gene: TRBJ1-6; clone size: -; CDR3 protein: CASSGGQGDSPLHF; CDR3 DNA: TGCGCCAGCAGCGGCGGACAGGGAGATTCACCCCTCCACTTT
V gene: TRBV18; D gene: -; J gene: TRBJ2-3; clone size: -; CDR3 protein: CASSPLGTGTSRNTQYF; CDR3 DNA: TGTGCCAGCTCACCATTAGGAACAGGGACCTCACGAAATACGCAGTATTTT
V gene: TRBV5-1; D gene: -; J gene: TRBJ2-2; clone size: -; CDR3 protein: CASSPQADTGELFF; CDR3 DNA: TGCGCCAGCAGTCCGCAAGCGGACACCGGGGAGCTGTTTTTT
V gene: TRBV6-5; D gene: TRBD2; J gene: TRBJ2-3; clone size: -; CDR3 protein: CASSSGTRPDTQYF; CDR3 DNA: TGTGCCAGCAGTTCCGGGACTAGACCAGATACGCAGTATTTT
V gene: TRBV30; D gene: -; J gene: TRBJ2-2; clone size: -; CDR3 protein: CAWTSVARNTGELFF; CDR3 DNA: TGTGCCTGGACGTCCGTAGCGAGGAACACCGGGGAGCTGTTTTTT
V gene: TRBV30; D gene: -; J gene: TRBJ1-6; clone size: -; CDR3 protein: CAWSVLATSEGAPLHF; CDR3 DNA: TGTGCCTGGAGTGTACTTGCGACGTCCGAAGGGGCACCCCTCCACTTT
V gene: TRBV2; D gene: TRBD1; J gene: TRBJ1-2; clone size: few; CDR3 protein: CASSGTGDGYTF; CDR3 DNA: TGTGCCAGCAGTGGGACAGGGGATGGCTACACCTTC
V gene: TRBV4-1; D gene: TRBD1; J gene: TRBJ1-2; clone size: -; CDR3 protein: CASSQRTNPGQINYGYTF; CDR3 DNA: TGCGCCAGCAGCCAACGCACCAACCCGGGACAGATTAACTATGGCTACACCTTC
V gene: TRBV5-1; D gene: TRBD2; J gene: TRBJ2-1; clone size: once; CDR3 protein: CASSLAGGDYNEQFF; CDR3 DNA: TGCGCCAGCAGCTTGGCGGGAGGAGACTACAATGAGCAGTTCTTC